This TCR beta chain was identified during a study of cytomegalovirus exposure and HLA in healthy donors (dated by TCRdb to about 2017). Broadly, across the study: An earlier analysis of some 600 of the donors reported roughly 300 Gb of sequence data and around 110 million unique TCR beta sequences obtained from 180 million or so T cells. About 300 gigabases of sequencing data and around 85 million unique TCR sequences made up an early release that covered approximately 620 HLA-typed donors. The genetic ancestry cluster associated with self-reported Caucasian donors included about 84% of the 300 to 450 genotyped donors. The aim of the study was to test whether cataloging public T cell receptors could identify signatures of past pathogen exposure. The study profiled the T cell repertoires of about 640 subjects by immunosequencing and related them to cytomegalovirus serostatus. In addition to the first cohort of 666 subjects, a separate validation cohort of approximately 120 different subjects was used. To predict cytomegalovirus infection status, the study brought together high-throughput TCR immunosequencing, statistical association of individual TCRs with disease status, and machine learning. In a later analysis, previously published TCR beta repertoires from 550 to 700 donors were re-analyzed and high-resolution HLA genotyping was added so that TCR occurrence patterns could be studied. The later analysis used no new phenotypic data to find candidate immune exposures, relying instead on TCR beta sequences and their occurrence across donors. An earlier analysis of some 500 of the donors applied high-throughput TCR beta sequencing to assess whether each TCR beta V gene segment acted as functional or pseudogenic. Donor age, sex, ethnicity and CMV serostatus were compiled alongside the repertoire data. Genome-wide SNP genotypes for about 65% of the roughly 700 donors were used in a later genetic analysis, which treated that subset as a discovery cohort. Every discovery cohort repertoire had been produced on one sequencing platform. HLA typing included class I and class II loci at four-digit resolution. The number of donors typed differed by locus, with 629-630 for A, B, C, DRB1 and DQB1, roughly 550 for DQA1, 600 to 610 for DPA1, and over 400 for DPB1. Roughly 5 DR-DQ haplotypes were handled as single units for association and clustering, since linkage in the cohort was strong. Across some 400 genotyped donors of the cohort, an average of approximately 220,000 unique TCR beta nucleotide sequences per donor were sequenced, and 15% to 20% of those sequences were non-productive. Broader findings and caveats from the paper: Specific HLA alleles were associated with over 15,000 TCR beta sequences at a false discovery rate of 0.05 in a later analysis. The 87-base-pair reads could not distinguish some IMGT-functional V segments, including TRBV6-2 and TRBV6-3, so those segments were excluded. In a later analysis, most CMV-associated TCR beta chains were found to appear HLA-restricted, with HLA associations seemingly driven largely by CMV exposure. V-gene and J-gene trimming of TCR beta chains was associated with a missense DCLRE1C variant in a later genetic analysis, and the association was replicated in an independent cohort. Because some donors lacked HLA typing at each locus, the association tests relied only on the typed subset. The study listed 170 or so TCR beta chains as associated with cytomegalovirus. Roughly uniform sequencing depth across donors was assumed in presence/absence analyses, although this assumption may not hold. Compared with the approximately 720-donor mean, donors in an Asian-associated ancestry cluster had fewer N-insertions in productive TCRs, according to a later genetic analysis. In vitro tests confirmed that a few of the cytomegalovirus-associated TCR beta chains recognize cytomegalovirus antigens. In an earlier analysis of a few hundred of the donors, most TCR beta V segments were observed in productive rearrangements about 87% or about 30% of the time, broadly matching IMGT annotations. This cohort had only TCR beta chains sequenced, and the lack of alpha or paired-chain data limited which features could be detected. CMV serostatus was the only immune exposure information available for the cohort. In both the original and validation cohorts, the classifier was reported to diagnose cytomegalovirus status with high specificity and sensitivity. When HLA alleles, especially DR and DQ, strongly co-occurred, attributing TCR associations to individual alleles was difficult. A cluster of highly shared sequence variants was judged likely to represent a technical artifact of the sequencing pipeline. A further reported finding was that TCR beta sequences accurately predicted the HLA-A and HLA-B alleles for most subjects in the first cohort. A later analysis found that TCR association rates varied across HLA loci, with DRB1 alleles showing the most associated TCRs and HLA-C alleles the fewest. Most TCR sequences were seen in very few donors, while some public TCRs were found in many individuals. In a later analysis, HLA-associated TCR beta chains were found to be more clonally expanded and to have lower generation probabilities than equally common non-associated chains. The earlier analysis of around 600 of the donors excluded some 16 rarely observed V segments, including chromosome 9 orphons, because counts were too low. Correlated functional status among segregating V segments might reflect linkage disequilibrium, but an unknown experimental factor could not be ruled out. It was suggested by the authors that the approach could potentially be generalized to other disease states and immunological phenotypes. In a later analysis, several top co-occurrence clusters were reported to appear linked to parvovirus B19, influenza, CMV and Epstein-Barr virus.

Points on this clone: It lacks a known antigen. Per-base qualities were not stored, and no clone one base away is much larger.

Libraries were prepared through the immunoSEQ multiplex PCR assay. A mixture of 60 forward primers for TCR Vbeta segments and 13 reverse primers for TCR Jbeta segments was used in the multiplex PCR. Amplification of the CDR3 region of rearranged TCR beta genes was performed with a multiplex PCR assay on genomic DNA. The Illumina HiSeq System was used to sequence the amplified TCR beta libraries as 87-base-pair reads. Under the source paper's analysis protocol: A later analysis counted around 72 million unique TCR beta chains across the 550 to 700 repertoires, and some 11 million of these chains were shared by at least two donors. Raw reads were error-corrected and collapsed into unique sequences by a nearest-neighbor algorithm in which closely related sequences were merged to remove PCR and sequencing errors. To assign V, D and J gene segments, CDR3 sequences were aligned to IMGT reference sequences. Each retained sequence needed at least a six-nucleotide match to both a V gene segment and a J gene segment. A rearrangement was called productive if the CDR3 had no stop codons and remained in frame with V and J, and every other rearrangement was called non-productive. Following IMGT convention, CDR3 was defined as the stretch from the second conserved V-encoded cysteine up to the conserved J-encoded phenylalanine. The earlier analysis of some 580 of the donors excluded any sequence lacking an unambiguous match to a single V gene segment. In an earlier analysis of approximately 610 of the donors, V segments were called functional above 56.7% productive rearrangements and were called segregating when the between-donor standard deviation exceeded 5%. To diagnose cytomegalovirus status from the catalog of TCR beta chain sequences, a statistical classification framework was built. A later analysis assigned V and J genes by comparing TCR nucleotide sequences with IMGT/GENE-DB human TR gene sequences. The TCRdist pipeline was used in a later analysis to assign CDR3 sequences and most-parsimonious VDJ recombination scenarios. In a later analysis, each TCR beta chain was defined by its CDR3 amino acid sequence together with its V-gene family, and reads without a unique V-gene family were excluded. In a later analysis, approximately 640 highly shared, low-generation-probability nucleotide sequences were removed to address suspected cross-contamination and a sequencing artifact. In a later analysis, a clonal expansion index for each public chain was calculated from normalized within-repertoire ranks of inferred template counts. A later analysis computed generation probabilities with a VDJ recombination model fitted to out-of-frame rearrangements, and checked the results against IGoR. In a later analysis, hypergeometric tests were used to score TCR-TCR, TCR-HLA and TCR-CMV co-occurrence, with a repertoire-size bias correction applied to TCR pairs. A later analysis estimated false discovery rates by permuting HLA or CMV assignments 20 times. A later analysis grouped co-occurring TCRs with DBSCAN, adding TCRdist sequence similarity when clustering within HLA-allele-positive subsets. Co-occurrence clustering excluded repertoires with fewer than 30,000 or more than 120,000 public chains, plus five with anomalous nucleotide sharing. TCRdb re-hosts the immuneACCESS table, in-frame sequences only. Its copies lack some clones; in the studies checked, an unresolved V gene accounts for under half of them, and the cause for the rest is not known. D and trimming come from the DNA, and the V and J calls and clone size come from that table. The sample yields about 160,000 clones; approximately 80% were counted once. The ten largest clones take up about 9.9% of the sample.

The cohort was made up of 500 to 850 healthy bone marrow donors. All cohort members were sampled while nominally healthy, although unrecorded immune exposures were likely present. The donor tested CMV seropositive and was one of the 289 seropositive cohort members. A peripheral blood sample was provided by each donor, and peripheral blood mononuclear cells were used for TCR beta sequencing. The Qiagen DNeasy Blood Extraction Kit was used to extract genomic DNA from the blood cell samples. Between the V and J ends, shortened by 5 bases and 8 bases respectively, the junction contains 16 bases. CDR3 length: 13 amino acids, cysteine to phenylalanine. Of all the DNA, just the CDR3 is kept, 39 bases in frame from base 1. CDR1 and CDR2, per the germline V gene, are SGHRS and YFSETQ.

The specimen sequenced was PBMCs. This sequence uses TRBV5-1 and TRBJ1-1, and TRBD1 may be the D gene, going by 6 matching bases. This TCR derives from a man between 18 and 35 years old in good health and CMV-seropositive. The CDR3 is CASRRVTGKEAFF. Here is the DNA: TGCGCCAGCAGACGGGTAACAGGGAAAGAAGCTTTCTTT.